A single sample gave rise to the 13 T cell receptor beta chains below, sequenced in a study of T cells in Graves' hyperthyroidism and ophthalmopathy. Template material for amplifying TCR beta CDR3 regions consisted of RNA transcripts. The study used the HTBI primer set for a first-round RT-PCR of the TCR CDR3. TCRdb used MiXCR to reprocess the multiplex PCR reads, holding one entry per CDR3 protein. Among approximately 590,000 distinct CDR3 sequences listed, approximately 15% were seen once. The material sequenced was blood. The receptors originated from a woman aged 25 to 39 with Graves' hyperthyroidism.

The rearrangement links TRBV20-1 to TRBJ1-5; D perhaps matches TRBD1 (5 bases). The germline V gene has CDR1 DFQATT and CDR2 SNEGSKA (reference sequence). The CDR3 has 16 residues. V dropped 0 bases and J dropped 5 bases, with 17 bases sitting between them. In DNA form, the CDR3 reads TGCAGTGCTAGAGATCTCGAGGGGAGTGTCGATCAGCCCCAGCATTTT. Translation: CSARDLEGSVDQPQHF.

This clonotype was seen just once. One junction end does not reproduce the germline sequence, and a read error may be involved. The chain is built from TRBV5-1 and TRBJ2-2, with 9 bases aligning to TRBD1. The CDR3 consists of 13 residues. Germline V CDR1 and CDR2: SGHRS, YFSETQ. Written as DNA, the CDR3 is TGCGCCAGCCGGACAGGGGACACAGGGGAGCTGTTTTTT. Its protein is CASRTGDTGELFF.

This clonotype was observed at least ten times. The chain recombines TRBV15 with TRBJ1-2, with TRBD1 matching over 11 bases. The CDR3 sequence is 17 residues long. V lost 3 bases to trimming and J lost 2 bases; unmatched junction nucleotides: 8. Germline V gene lookup returns CDR1 LNHNV and CDR2 YYDKDF (reference sequence). This CDR3 is CATSRDRGRVINYGYTF. The CDR3, as DNA: TGTGCCACCAGCAGGGACAGGGGGCGAGTGATAAACTATGGCTACACCTTC.

The CDR3 spells CASSPSTGTQPQHF. Written as DNA, the CDR3 is TGCGCCAGCAGCCCCAGTACGGGGACTCAGCCCCAGCATTTT. The V gene is TRBV5-1, the J gene TRBJ1-5; possibly TRBD1 for D (5 bases). The V end was cut by 4 bases, the J end by 6 bases, with 14 bases between. Looked up from germline, CDR1 is SGHRS and CDR2 is YFSETQ. The CDR3 contains 14 residues.

This clonotype was seen more than once but under ten times. The chain combines TRBV18 with TRBJ1-5; 7 positions match TRBD1. CDR1 KGHSH and CDR2 LQKENI come from the germline V gene. This CDR3 has 16 residues. The V and J ends lost 4 bases and 2 bases, in that order; junction bases with no gene match: 8. In nucleotides, the CDR3 is TGTGCCAGCTCACGTTCACAGGGGAGTGGCAATCAGCCCCAGCATTTT. Amino acids: CASSRSQGSGNQPQHF.

V is TRBV4-1 and J is TRBJ1-2; 7 nucleotides match TRBD1. The CDR3 contains 15 residues. Per germline, CDR1 MGHRA and CDR2 YSYEKL. J was trimmed by 8 bases and V by 4 bases; bases with no gene match: 13. DNA for the CDR3: TGCGCCAGCAGCCCCCAGGCAGGGGGGCTCTCCGGCTACACCTTC. Translation gives CASSPQAGGLSGYTF.

This clonotype was recorded at least ten times. The chain couples TRBV7-9 to TRBJ2-7; D remains unclear. This CDR3 comprises 11 residues. The V end was cut by 2 bases, the J end by 7 bases, with 6 bases between. Germline-derived CDR1 and CDR2 are SEHNR and FQNEAQ (reference sequence). The CDR3 bases are TGTGCCAGCAGCTTACTTGTAGAGCAGTACTTC. Protein product: CASSLLVEQYF. Filled out from reference TRBV7-9 and TRBJ2-7, the complete variable domain reads DTGVSQNPRHKITKRGQNVTFRCDPISEHNRLYWYRQTLGQGPEFLTYFQNEAQLEKSRLLSDRFSAERPKGSFSTLEIQRTEQGDSAMYLCASSLLVEQYFGPGTRLTVT.

This clonotype was picked up a small number of times. The rearrangement links TRBV7-9 to TRBJ2-2, with TRBD2 as a possible D gene (7 bases). Germline assignment: CDR1 SEHNR and CDR2 FQNEAQ (reference sequence). The CDR3 spans 16 residues. V lost 5 bases and J lost 2, with 15 bases in between. The CDR3: CASSRGAKGNTGELFF. The CDR3 DNA reads TGTGCCAGCAGCCGGGGGGCAAAAGGAAACACCGGGGAGCTGTTTTTT.

This clonotype has more than one count but fewer than ten. The gene calls are TRBV7-9 and TRBJ1-2; D gene uncertain. CDR3 length: 19 amino acids. V lost 2 bases and J 0 bases, leaving 22 bases between the germline ends. CDR1 and CDR2 from the germline V gene are SEHNR and FQNEAQ (reference sequence). In DNA, the CDR3 is TGTGCCAGCAGCTTAACGCTGGGATCAAGCACGGAGGCTAACTATGGCTACACCTTC. This codes for CASSLTLGSSTEANYGYTF.

V usage is TRBV10-2 and J usage is TRBJ1-1; D is unclear. Germline lookup yields CDR1 WSHSY and CDR2 SAAADI. This CDR3 spans 11 amino acids. Trimming took 2 bases from V and 7 from J, leaving 5 bases between them. This CDR3 is CASSENGEAFF. The CDR3 coding sequence is TGCGCCAGCAGTGAGAATGGTGAAGCTTTCTTT.

The genes are TRBV4-3 and TRBJ2-6; D call uncertain. The CDR3 sequence is 16 residues long. Germline V gene sequence: CDR1 LGHNA, CDR2 YSLEER. V was clipped by 0 bases and J by 4 bases, with 10 bases between them. The CDR3 nucleotides read TGCGCCAGCAGCCAAGATTTTCAGGCCGGGGCCAACGTCCTGACTTTC. Translating it yields CASSQDFQAGANVLTF.

There are a few counts of this clonotype. The chain links TRBV19 to TRBJ1-5, with D uncertain. The V end lost 2 bases, the J end lost 1 base, and 9 bases lay between the germline ends. The germline V gene has CDR1 LNHDA and CDR2 SQIVND (reference sequence). The CDR3 totals 15 residues. The CDR3 spells CASSISVGSNQPQHF. CDR3 sequence (DNA): TGTGCCAGTAGTATAAGCGTCGGGAGCAATCAGCCCCAGCATTTT.

This clonotype was detected many times. The chain combines TRBV9 with TRBJ2-7; TRBD2 aligns across 10 bases. CDR1 and CDR2 from the germline V gene are SGDLS and YYNGEE. CDR3 length equals 16 residues. V dropped 4 bases and J dropped 3; count of bases not matched to a gene: 10. The DNA of the CDR3 is TGTGCCAGCAGCAAGGGGCTAGCGGGAGAGTTCTACGAGCAGTACTTC. It is translated as CASSKGLAGEFYEQYF.